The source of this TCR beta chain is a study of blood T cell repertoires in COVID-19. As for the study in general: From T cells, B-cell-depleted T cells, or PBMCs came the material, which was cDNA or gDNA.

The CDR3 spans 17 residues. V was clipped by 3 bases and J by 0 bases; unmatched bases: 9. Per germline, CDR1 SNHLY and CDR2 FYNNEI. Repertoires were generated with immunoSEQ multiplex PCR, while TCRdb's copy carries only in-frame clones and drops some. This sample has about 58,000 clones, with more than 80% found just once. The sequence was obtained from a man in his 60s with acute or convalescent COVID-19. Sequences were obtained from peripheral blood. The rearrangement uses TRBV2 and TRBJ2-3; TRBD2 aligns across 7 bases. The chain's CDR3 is CASSDGGTISSTDTQYF. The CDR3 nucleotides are TGTGCCAGCAGTGATGGCGGGACTATATCTAGCACAGATACGCAGTATTTT.